The 13 T cell receptor beta chains given below trace back to one sample, sequenced in a study of T cells in Graves' hyperthyroidism and ophthalmopathy. Amplification of TCR beta CDR3 regions used RNA as the template. An initial round of RT-PCR targeting the TCR CDR3 relied on the HTBI primer set. TCRdb redid the calling of the multiplex PCR reads with MiXCR, one entry per CDR3 protein. The table lists 600,000 or so distinct CDR3 sequences, approximately 15% of them singletons. Sequences were obtained from blood. These receptors were obtained from a woman between 18 and 29 years old with Graves' ophthalmopathy.

The V gene is TRBV6-1, the J gene TRBJ1-1, with D maybe TRBD1 (6 bases). Germline V gives CDR1 MNHNS, CDR2 SASEGT. Between the trimmed V and J ends, which lost 7 bases and 4 bases, there was a span of 13 bases. The length of the CDR3 is 13 residues. The CDR3 region is CASIRGEGTEAFF. The CDR3, as DNA: TGTGCCAGCATTAGGGGGGAGGGCACTGAAGCTTTCTTT.

The gene calls are TRBV3-1 and TRBJ1-1; no clear D. The CDR3 totals 16 residues. V lost 0 bases, J lost 1 base, and 12 bases lay in between. Germline values: CDR1 LGHDT, CDR2 YNNKEL (reference sequence). The CDR3 loop reads CASSQDLSTGNTEAFF. CDR3 nucleotides: TGTGCCAGCAGCCAAGACCTTAGCACGGGGAACACTGAAGCTTTCTTT.

The sample holds many counts of this clonotype. The rearrangement uses TRBV7-8 and TRBJ2-1; 7 nucleotides agree with TRBD1. With 6 bases clipped from V and 3 bases from J, the junction kept 5 bases outside the gene matches. The CDR3 is 14 amino acids. Germline CDR1 SGHVS, CDR2 FQNEAQ. Here the CDR3 reads CASSLGTDYNEQFF. CDR3 in DNA: TGTGCCAGCAGTCTCGGGACAGACTACAATGAGCAGTTCTTC.

This clonotype was seen many times. The chain couples TRBV19 to TRBJ2-5; TRBD2 agrees at 13 bases. CDR3 length: 15 residues. The V segment lost 4 bases and the J segment 7 bases; nucleotides outside the gene matches: 6. In germline, CDR1 is LNHDA, CDR2 SQIVND (reference sequence). The DNA for the CDR3 is TGTGCCAGTAGTACCCTGGGACTAGCGGGACCGACCCAGTACTTC. This gives the protein CASSTLGLAGPTQYF. Using reference TRBV19 and TRBJ2-5 for the parts outside the CDR3, the full variable domain is DGGITQSPKYLFRKEGQNVTLSCEQNLNHDAMYWYRQDPGQGLRLIYYSQIVNDFQKGDIAEGYSVSREKKESFPLTVTSAQKNPTAFYLCASSTLGLAGPTQYFGPGTRLLVL.

Only a few counts were recorded for this clonotype. J is TRBJ1-2 and V is TRBV29-1; 7 bases map to TRBD1. J lost 6 bases, V lost 5 bases, and 6 bases had no gene match. The CDR3 sequence is 12 residues long. The V gene's germline CDR1 is SQVTM and CDR2 ANQGSEA. CDR3 sequence: CSVFRQGDGYTF. For the CDR3, the DNA is TGCAGCGTTTTTCGACAGGGTGATGGCTACACCTTC.

In its sample, this clonotype was seen many times. The chain is built from TRBV5-5 and TRBJ1-3; D is unclear. CDR3 length: 15 amino acids. Germline V CDR1 and CDR2: SGHKS, YYEKEE (reference sequence). The V gene lost 3 bases and the J gene lost 4 bases, with 14 bases spanning the gap. The CDR3 region is CASSWEPEGGNTIYF. The CDR3 nucleotides are TGTGCCAGCAGCTGGGAACCCGAAGGAGGAAACACCATATATTTT. The full variable domain, in which reference TRBV5-5 and TRBJ1-3 provide the parts outside the CDR3, is DAGVTQSPTHLIKTRGQQVTLRCSPISGHKSVSWYQQVLGQGPQFIFQYYEKEERGRGNFPDRFSARQFPNYSSELNVNALLLGDSALYLCASSWEPEGGNTIYFGEGSWLTVV.

A few counts support this clonotype. The rearrangement links TRBV5-6 to TRBJ2-4; TRBD2 is a possible D gene (5 bases). Per germline, CDR1 SGHDT and CDR2 YYEEEE. There are 15 residues in the CDR3. Trimming cost V 0 bases and J 4 bases, with 11 bases left between them. CDR3: CASSLGGAVKNIQYF. The CDR3 nucleotides read TGTGCCAGCAGCTTGGGGGGAGCGGTAAAAAACATTCAGTACTTC.

This clonotype was recorded at least ten times. The junction differs from germline at one of its ends, possibly a read error. The chain joins TRBV7-7 to TRBJ2-1; unclear D gene. CDR3 length equals 15 residues. The germline CDR1 and CDR2 sequences are SSHAT and FNYEAQ (reference sequence). As DNA, the CDR3 is TGTGCTAGCAGTCGTGATTTGCGTTCTCGCAATGAGCAGTTCTTC. Its translation is CASSRDLRSRNEQFF.

As concerns this clonotype: A much larger clonotype is one base distant, so this may be a read error. No conserved phenylalanine or tryptophan ends this CDR3, so it is likely a read error. The rearrangement links TRBV7-2 to TRBJ2-3; no clear D gene. Deletions cut 4 bases from V and 0 bases from J, with 8 bases between. This CDR3 has 14 amino acids. Germline values: CDR1 SGHTA, CDR2 FQGNSA. The CDR3 coding sequence is TGTGCCAGCAGCTCTTACATAAGCACAGATACGCAGTATTCT. This sequence encodes CASSSYISTDTQYS.

The sample holds many counts of this clonotype. The chain uses TRBV27 and TRBJ2-7, with D possibly TRBD2 on 6 matching bases. This CDR3 is built from 15 residues. Trimming took 5 bases from V and 9 from J, leaving 23 bases between them. The germline V gene encodes CDR1 MNHEY and CDR2 SMNVEV (reference sequence). CDR3 amino acids: CASSPSSTSLTAQYF. Here the CDR3 DNA reads TGTGCCAGCAGTCCCTCCTCGACTAGTTTGACGGCGCAGTACTTC.

The table lists this clonotype with many counts. The rearrangement uses TRBV11-3 and TRBJ2-3, with 10 bases identical to TRBD2. The germline gives CDR1 SGHNT, CDR2 YENEEA. This CDR3 has 16 residues. The V segment lost 5 bases and the J segment 1 base; nucleotides outside the gene matches: 6. The CDR3 region has the DNA TGTGCCAGCAGCCCCAGGACTAGCGGAGGCACAGATACGCAGTATTTT. Protein: CASSPRTSGGTDTQYF.

There are a few counts of this clonotype. The chain has TRBV7-6 and TRBJ2-1; 7 bases match TRBD2. The ends lost 2 bases at V and 3 bases at J; junction bases unmatched: 4. This CDR3 comprises 15 residues. Looked up from germline, CDR1 is SGHVS and CDR2 is FNYEAQ. CDR3 protein: CASSLKLASYNEQFF. DNA for the CDR3: TGTGCCAGCAGCTTAAAACTAGCGAGCTACAATGAGCAGTTCTTC.

The sample holds many counts of this clonotype. This chain joins TRBV28 and TRBJ2-4, with D possibly being TRBD1 (6 bases). V shed 4 bases and J shed 0 bases, with 13 bases lying between them. Per germline, CDR1 MDHEN and CDR2 SYDVKM. The CDR3 covers 16 residues. The CDR3 sequence: CASSSPGALAKNIQYF. CDR3 DNA sequence: TGTGCCAGCAGTTCCCCAGGGGCGCTAGCCAAAAACATTCAGTACTTC.